The clone carrying this T cell receptor (beta chain) appeared a few times. The record originates from a study of patients and donors after allogeneic stem cell transplantation. MiXCR, applied by TCRdb to the RT-PCR reads, yields one record per CDR3 protein. The sample yields approximately 170,000 distinct CDR3 sequences, about a quarter seen once. This TCR was sampled from a human donor who was either an allogeneic HSCT recipient or a stem cell or donor lymphocyte infusion donor (not recorded which). It is not recorded whose cells these are; they may come from a transplant donor. The sample was blood, either unsorted or a sorted T cell fraction (not recorded which).

The CDR3 here is CASIQETQYF. The DNA of the CDR3 is TGCGCCAGCATACAAGAGACCCAGTACTTC. V and J are TRBV5-1 and TRBJ2-5, with no clear D. The CDR3 loop spans 10 amino acids. The germline V gene encodes CDR1 SGHRS and CDR2 YFSETQ. The V and J ends lost 6 bases and 2 bases respectively, with 2 bases between them.